This TCR beta chain originates from a study of sequential checkpoint blockade in melanoma. Study-level background: After both sequences, patients received maintenance nivolumab.

Treatment described: randomized to nivolumab then ipilimumab (arm A) or the reverse (arm B). No patient had prior DNA-damaging chemotherapy. The protocol was immunoSEQ multiplex PCR, while the TCRdb copy is restricted to in-frame clones and leaves out a portion. The data show around 12,000 clones, with 82% seen just once and about 30% held by the top ten. This TCR was sampled from a human donor with melanoma. The sample in question was CD8+ T cells sorted from blood (inferred from file names), obtained from a patient given nivolumab and ipilimumab in sequence.

The CDR3 spells CASSPDARGEQYF. CDR3 nucleotide sequence: TGTGCCAGCAGCCCAGACGCGCGGGGCGAGCAGTACTTC. The rearrangement links TRBV5-6 to TRBJ2-7; maybe TRBD2 (6 bases). Germline V CDR1 and CDR2: SGHDT, YYEEEE. V was trimmed by 4 bases and J by 6 bases, leaving 14 bases between them. The CDR3 has 13 amino acids.